The 29 T cell receptor beta chains below all came from one sample that was sequenced in a study of molecular identifiers for immune sequencing clone quantification. In TCRdb, the PCR reads were re-called with MiXCR into one record per CDR3 protein. The repertoire has about 60,000 distinct CDR3 sequences, less than 20% of them found once; the top ten carry 1.4% to 1.5%. The material sequenced was naive CD8+ T cells from blood, with Jurkat cell RNA spiked in. Subset given: FACS-sorted CD8+CD4-CCR7+CD45RA+ naive T cells. The receptors here all came from a human donor in good health. Some libraries in this study had Jurkat cell RNA spiked in.

This clonotype came up a few times. A clone one base away is much larger, so this may be a read error. The V and J genes are TRBV7-9 and TRBJ2-1, with TRBD2 matching 9 bases. The ends lost 4 bases at V and 4 bases at J; junction bases unmatched: 5. This CDR3 comprises 15 residues. The germline CDR1 and CDR2 sequences are SEHNR and FQNEAQ (reference sequence). As DNA, the CDR3 is TGTGCCAGCAGCTCCGCGGGACTAGCTTACAATGAGCAGTTCTTC. Translated, it gives CASSSAGLAYNEQFF.

This clonotype came up many times. This chain joins TRBV27 and TRBJ1-2, with unresolved D. The CDR3 runs to 18 residues. V was pared by 0 bases and J by 4 bases, with 21 bases between. Germline CDR1 MNHEY, CDR2 SMNVEV (reference sequence). CDR3 nucleotide sequence: TGTGCCAGCAGTTTATCGCAATCGGAGGGAGTCCCCTCCTATGGCTACACCTTC. Its translation: CASSLSQSEGVPSYGYTF.

A note on this clonotype: Sequence at one end of the junction differs from germline and may be a read error. The V call is TRBV29-1, the J call TRBJ1-4; 9 bases map to TRBD1. Germline loops: CDR1 SQVTM, CDR2 ANQGSEA. CDR3 length equals 16 residues. The chain's CDR3 is CGVLDWSGTGNEKLFF. The CDR3, as DNA: TGCGGCGTTCTCGACTGGTCCGGGACAGGGAACGAAAAACTGTTTTTT.

This clonotype has a handful of counts. This chain uses TRBV15 with TRBJ2-1; TRBD2 aligns across 11 bases. V trimming: 0 bases; J trimming: 16 bases; junction bases outside the gene matches: 20. The CDR3 runs to 18 residues. The germline gives CDR1 LNHNV, CDR2 YYDKDF (reference sequence). The CDR3 loop is CATSRDWPGALTSGVPFF. The CDR3 bases are TGTGCCACCAGCAGAGATTGGCCGGGCGCATTGACTAGCGGGGTACCATTCTTC.

Details on this clonotype: Since a much larger clone is just one base distant, this may be a read error. This sequence joins TRBV4-1 and TRBJ2-7; a weak D match, TRBD2 (5 bases). CDR1 and CDR2 from the germline V gene are MGHRA and YSYEKL. CDR3 size: 17 residues. This CDR3 reads CANSQATSRGLSSEQYF. In DNA form, the CDR3 reads TGCGCCAACAGCCAGGCTACTAGTCGAGGGCTGTCCTCCGAGCAGTACTTC.

The chain is built from TRBV2 and TRBJ2-7, with 14 bases that match TRBD2. J was trimmed by 1 base and V by 5 bases; bases with no gene match: 7. Germline V gene data show CDR1 as SNHLY and CDR2 as FYNNEI. The CDR3 is 17 amino acids. CDR3 nucleotides: TGTGCCAGCAGTTACCTCCGACTAGCGGGAGGGTCCTACGAGCAGTACTTC. Protein: CASSYLRLAGGSYEQYF.

There are a few counts of this clonotype. J is TRBJ1-1 and V is TRBV19; perhaps TRBD1 as D (5 bases). The germline V gene encodes CDR1 LNHDA and CDR2 SQIVND (reference sequence). The CDR3 runs to 17 residues. Trimming removed 3 bases from V and 0 bases from J, with 17 bases in between. CDR3 sequence (DNA): TGTGCCAGTAGTATCGTCCCGTTGGCAGGGCTGAACACTGAAGCTTTCTTT. This encodes CASSIVPLAGLNTEAFF.

This clonotype appeared many times. The chain couples TRBV11-3 to TRBJ2-3, with D possibly TRBD1 on 6 matching bases. This CDR3 has 15 amino acids. Germline V CDR1 and CDR2: SGHNT, YENEEA. V lost 5 bases to trimming and J lost 4 bases, with 16 bases between them. In DNA, the CDR3 is TGTGCCAGCAGCCCGCAGGACAGTGGGGCAGATACGCAGTATTTT. Its protein is CASSPQDSGADTQYF.

This chain links TRBV7-9 with TRBJ2-1; 7 bases align to TRBD2. The J segment lost 4 bases and the V segment lost 3 bases, leaving 15 bases of the junction unmatched. The length of the CDR3 is 18 residues. The germline CDR1 and CDR2 sequences are SEHNR and FQNEAQ (reference sequence). DNA of the CDR3: TGTGCCAGCAGCTTCTGGGGGGTGGTGGCTAGCGGATACAATGAGCAGTTCTTC. Translated, it gives CASSFWGVVASGYNEQFF.

This clonotype was recorded at least ten times. The chain employs TRBV7-2 and TRBJ2-5; the D call may be TRBD1 or TRBD2 (5 bases each). Looked up from germline, CDR1 is SGHTA and CDR2 is FQGNSA. V was cut by 7 bases and J by 5 bases, with 8 bases left in between. This CDR3 has 11 residues. The CDR3 is CASIEGETQYF. CDR3 nucleotides: TGTGCCAGCATAGAGGGGGAGACCCAGTACTTC.

This clonotype was seen repeatedly, ten times or more. V gene TRBV7-9 combines with J gene TRBJ1-1, with D unresolved. The CDR3 extends over 14 amino acids. Trimming took off 1 base at V and 5 bases at J, with 11 bases between the two ends. Germline values: CDR1 SEHNR, CDR2 FQNEAQ (reference sequence). This chain's CDR3 is CASSLVAVGTEAFF. The CDR3 nucleotides are TGTGCCAGCAGCTTAGTCGCGGTGGGGACTGAAGCTTTCTTT.

The chain links TRBV7-9 to TRBJ2-1; 9 nucleotides match TRBD2. The germline V gene has CDR1 SEHNR and CDR2 FQNEAQ (reference sequence). The ends lost 1 base at V and 8 bases at J; junction bases unmatched: 0. This CDR3 contains 13 residues. The DNA of the CDR3 is TGTGCCAGCAGCTTAGAGCGGGGGGATGAGCAGTTCTTC. It encodes CASSLERGDEQFF.

The rearrangement uses TRBV12-3 or TRBV12-4 and TRBJ2-5; no clear D. The length of the CDR3 is 13 residues. Trimming took 6 bases from V and 2 from J, leaving 10 bases between them. The CDR3 is CASSINLQETQYF. The CDR3 coding sequence is TGTGCCAGCAGCATAAATTTACAAGAGACCCAGTACTTC.

Concerning this clonotype itself: It is likely a read error, because the conserved phenylalanine at the end of the CDR3 is missing. The chain recombines TRBV25-1 with TRBJ2-1, with D possibly called TRBD1 or TRBD2 (6 bases each). This CDR3 contains 13 residues. Trimming took 2 bases from V and 9 from J, leaving 11 bases between them. CDR1 and CDR2 from the germline V gene are MGHDK and SYGVNS. CDR3 sequence: CASSERGDGEQFL. CDR3 in DNA: TGTGCCAGCAGTGAAAGGGGGGATGGTGAGCAGTTCTTA.

This clonotype was detected ten times or more. The chain has TRBV19 and TRBJ2-7, with 9 bases fitting TRBD2. The CDR3 consists of 15 residues. The junction had 6 bases not matched to a gene; V was cut back by 3 bases and J by 3 bases. Germline CDR1 LNHDA, CDR2 SQIVND (reference sequence). CDR3 sequence: CASSIAASGDYEQYF. CDR3 coding DNA: TGTGCCAGTAGTATCGCGGCTAGCGGGGACTACGAGCAGTACTTC.

This clonotype was counted at least ten times. This rearrangement joins TRBV7-2 to TRBJ2-7; 9 bases match TRBD2. The CDR3 consists of 15 residues. Per the germline V gene, CDR1 is SGHTA and CDR2 is FQGNSA. Trimming removed 8 bases from V and 2 bases from J; junction bases left unmatched: 10. In DNA, the CDR3 is TGTGCCAGCCTTTGGTCCGCGGGAGGGCCCTACGAGCAGTACTTC. Its protein is CASLWSAGGPYEQYF.

This clonotype was detected many times. The V gene is TRBV20-1, the J gene TRBJ2-7; the match to TRBD2 covers 11 bases. The CDR3 is 17 residues long. CDR1 is DFQATT, CDR2 SNEGSKA, per germline (reference sequence). Trimming removed 3 bases from V and 5 bases from J; junction bases left unmatched: 15. In nucleotides, the CDR3 is TGCAGTGCTAGGGATAGCGGGAGGGCCTCGCTACCCCACGAGCAGTACTTC. Translated, it gives CSARDSGRASLPHEQYF.

This clonotype was recorded at least ten times. The V call is TRBV7-2, the J call TRBJ2-3, with TRBD2 identical over 11 bases. The CDR3 loop spans 20 amino acids. Unmatched junction bases numbered 16, after V lost 1 base and J lost 4 bases. CDR1 and CDR2 from the germline V gene are SGHTA and FQGNSA. The CDR3 DNA reads as TGTGCCAGCAGCTTAGGAGGACTAGCGGGCCTAACTTATGACTCAGATACGCAGTATTTT. Translation gives CASSLGGLAGLTYDSDTQYF.

Note on this clonotype: This clone may be a read error of a much larger clone one base away. The rearrangement joins TRBV2 to TRBJ2-7, with 14 bases lining up with TRBD2. The CDR3 extends over 13 amino acids. CDR1 is SNHLY and CDR2 is FYNNEI in the germline V gene. CDR3 residues: CACRGLAGDEQYF. The CDR3 DNA sequence: TGTGCCTGCAGGGGACTAGCGGGAGACGAGCAGTACTTC.

Concerning this clonotype itself: It may be a read error: a sequence one base away is much more abundant. The V call is TRBV12-3 or TRBV12-4, the J call TRBJ2-3; 14 bases are shared with TRBD2. The CDR3 consists of 16 residues. V shed 6 bases, J shed 6 bases, and the junction held 8 bases outside the gene matches. DNA for the CDR3: TGTGCCAGCAGCACCGGGACTAGCGGGAGTAGGGATACGCAGTATTTT. Translation gives CASSTGTSGSRDTQYF.

The chain uses TRBV21-1 and TRBJ1-6; no DNA check was done on the table's D call, TRBD1. TRBV21-1 is given as a pseudogene. The CDR3 extends over 14 amino acids. For the CDR3, the DNA is TGTGCCAGCAGTTACAGGGTGGTTTGGTCACCCCTCCACTTT. This sequence encodes CASSYRVVWSPLHF.

Many counts were recorded for this clonotype. The genes are TRBV7-9 and TRBJ2-7, with unresolved D. The V end was cut by 5 bases, the J end by 4 bases, with 3 bases between. The CDR3 spans 10 residues. Germline V CDR1 and CDR2: SEHNR, FQNEAQ (reference sequence). The CDR3 sequence is CASSRYEQYF. The CDR3 region has the DNA TGTGCCAGCAGCCGATACGAGCAGTACTTC.

Remarks on this clonotype: Just one base apart from a much larger clone, this may be a read error. This rearrangement joins TRBV15 to TRBJ1-1; 10 positions match TRBD1. Germline-derived CDR1 and CDR2 are LNHNV and YYDKDF (reference sequence). CDR3 length: 16 residues. The CDR3 region is CAASWGQGLMNTEAFF. DNA of the CDR3: TGTGCCGCCAGCTGGGGACAGGGGTTGATGAACACTGAAGCTTTCTTT. The full variable domain, rest sourced from reference TRBV15 and TRBJ1-1, is DAMVIQNPRYQVTQFGKPVTLSCSQTLNHNVMYWYQQKSSQAPKLLFHYYDKDFNNEADTPDNFQSRRPNTSFCFLDIRSPGLGDTAMYLCAASWGQGLMNTEAFFGQGTRLTVV.

This clonotype was seen ten or more times. The rearrangement links TRBV28 to TRBJ2-1, with TRBD2 matching 9 bases. Per germline, CDR1 MDHEN and CDR2 SYDVKM. This CDR3 is 16 amino acids long. V trimming: 2 bases; J trimming: 5 bases; junction bases outside the gene matches: 7. DNA for the CDR3: TGTGCCAGCAGTTTAATTGCGGGAGGGCCGGACAATGAGCAGTTCTTC. Its protein product is CASSLIAGGPDNEQFF. The whole variable domain, filled in from reference TRBV28 and TRBJ2-1, reads DVKVTQSSRYLVKRTGEKVFLECVQDMDHENMFWYRQDPGLGLRLIYFSYDVKMKEKGDIPEGYSVSREKKERFSLILESASTNQTSMYLCASSLIAGGPDNEQFFGPGTRLTVL.

On this clonotype itself: A much larger clone is a single base away; this may be a read error. V and J are TRBV20-1 and TRBJ2-1; D could derive from TRBD1 or TRBD2 (6 bases each). The CDR3 contains 15 residues. Germline CDR1 DFQATT, CDR2 SNEGSKA (reference sequence). DNA of the CDR3: TGCAGTCTGGTACTAGGAGGGGGGTCCTACAAGGAGCAGTTCTTC. This gives the protein CSLVLGGGSYKEQFF.

The J gene is TRBJ2-1, the V gene TRBV19, with D possibly TRBD1 on 5 matching bases. This CDR3 is built from 13 residues. V lost 5 bases, J lost 8 bases, and 13 bases lay in between. From germline, CDR1 is LNHDA and CDR2 SQIVND (reference sequence). The CDR3: CASSESSGYEQFF. The CDR3 nucleotides are TGTGCCAGTAGTGAGTCCTCAGGGTATGAGCAGTTCTTC.

At least ten counts were recorded for this clonotype. The V gene is TRBV28, the J gene TRBJ2-7; no firm D call. CDR3 size: 13 residues. CDR1 is MDHEN and CDR2 is SYDVKM in the germline V gene. Trimming pared 9 bases from V and 1 base from J, leaving 13 bases between. In DNA form, the CDR3 reads TGTGCCAGTAGTCTGGACGGATCCTACGAGCAGTACTTC. It is translated as CASSLDGSYEQYF.

Ten or more counts support this clonotype. The chain couples TRBV6-2 or TRBV6-3 to TRBJ2-7; D might be TRBD1 or TRBD2, each matching 5 bases. The CDR3 consists of 15 residues. Germline V CDR1 and CDR2: MNHEY, SVGEGT. The V end lost 4 bases, the J end lost 2 bases, and 15 bases lay between the germline ends. The CDR3: CASSFLRDGAYEQYF. For the CDR3, the DNA is TGTGCCAGCAGTTTCCTCCGGGACGGAGCCTACGAGCAGTACTTC.

The chain joins TRBV4-3 to TRBJ2-7, with D uncertain. This CDR3 has 14 residues. The germline V gene encodes CDR1 LGHNA and CDR2 YSLEER. Trimming left V 4 bases short and J 0 bases short, with 10 bases between. CDR3 sequence: CASSRISHSYEQYF. The CDR3 DNA reads TGCGCCAGCAGCCGGATTAGTCACTCCTACGAGCAGTACTTC.